The rows below give T cell receptor beta chains drawn from one sample of a study of blood T cells in healthy people across ages. TCRdb independently ran MiXCR on the 5' RACE reads; one entry per CDR3 protein. In the table there are some 1.1 million distinct CDR3 sequences, around two fifths of which are singletons. Sequences were obtained from blood. All receptors come from a man aged 18 to 30 in good health. Each CDR3 is given without its conserved first and last residue.

V gene,J gene,CDR3 length,CDR3 protein
TRBV12-3/TRBV12-4,TRBJ1-2,13,ASSPKGGGSSGYT
TRBV4-3,TRBJ1-1,13,ASSQDPLGRAEAF
TRBV27,TRBJ1-1,12,ASSSGEMNTEAF
TRBV20-1,TRBJ1-2,10,SAWVLENGYT
TRBV7-9,TRBJ2-1,13,ASSTPLRSYNEQF
TRBV20-1,NA,9,SASRSGEQY
TRBV12-3/TRBV12-4,TRBJ2-5,11,ASSFGGYNGQY
TRBV4-3,TRBJ2-2,13,ASSQYPQNTGELF
TRBV27,TRBJ2-3,13,ASSASYRRTDTQY
TRBV27,TRBJ2-5,11,ASTDRDWIKQY
TRBV10-2,TRBJ2-4,13,ASSLTALAKNIQY
TRBV9,TRBJ2-1,14,ASSVGPGQLYNEQF
TRBV7-3,TRBJ1-2,14,ASSLGGRDLDYGYT
TRBV4-1,TRBJ1-2,13,ASRNRPAGGYGYT
TRBV10-3,TRBJ2-2,12,ATTGTGGSGELF
TRBV28,TRBJ1-1,12,ASKQGTSNTEAF
TRBV5-1,TRBJ2-3,13,ASSLAGGPTGTQY
TRBV7-9,TRBJ1-1,13,ASRNRDSQDFRAF
TRBV20-1,TRBJ2-1,12,SARAPSGYNEQF
TRBV10-3,TRBJ1-6,13,AISASGRVYSPPH
TRBV19,TRBJ1-2,12,ASSTEPGTLSYT
TRBV14,TRBJ2-1,14,ASSPTYMKTYNEQF
TRBV27,TRBJ1-4,10,ASSNVGEKLF
TRBV20-1,TRBJ2-1,10,SALRRHDEQF
TRBV4-3,TRBJ2-1,14,ASSQVEGGSYDEQF
TRBV20-1,TRBJ2-3,11,SARDPRADTQY
TRBV4-3,TRBJ1-2,11,ARSQWAEYGYT
TRBV27,TRBJ1-2,11,ASSSGGGRGYT
TRBV6-2/TRBV6-3,TRBJ2-2,13,ASSPGGSNTGELF
TRBV6-1,TRBJ2-5,11,ASSEDWEETQY
TRBV27,TRBJ1-5,14,ASSPRTGNGNQPQD
TRBV6-5,TRBJ2-3,12,ASWPDDSTDTQY
TRBV4-1,TRBJ2-3,15,ASSQDKWGGAVDTQY
TRBV20-1,TRBJ2-7,13,SAFNLRDGSYEQY
TRBV7-9,TRBJ2-2,13,ASSFGQALTGELF
TRBV28,TRBJ1-1,13,ASSSISREGTEAF
TRBV7-8,TRBJ2-7,12,ASSLRALSYEQY
TRBV20-1,TRBJ1-1,13,SATRVRAMNTEAF
TRBV4-3,TRBJ1-4,11,ASSQEATAVLF
TRBV6-2/TRBV6-3,TRBJ2-3,17,ASSYSPRASGGNTDTQY
TRBV5-1,TRBJ1-2,11,ASAGDANYGYT
TRBV25-1,TRBJ2-1,13,ASSRPSGGTGEQF
TRBV10-3,TRBJ2-1,18,AISESKVARWSSTSYEQF
TRBV10-3,TRBJ2-7,12,AISVGTGQHEQY
TRBV7-9,TRBJ2-2,15,ASSPARLAGSAGELF
TRBV11-2,TRBJ2-1,11,ASSLGVPHEQF
TRBV6-1,TRBJ2-3,15,ASSETWDSVVVDTQY
TRBV29-1,TRBJ1-2,10,SVVHTNYGYT
TRBV6-1,TRBJ2-7,15,ASSKVLDRSSSYEQY
TRBV7-2,TRBJ2-1,12,ASVTDRGTNEQF
TRBV9,TRBJ1-2,15,ASSSPLDPISPYGYT
TRBV7-8,TRBJ1-1,18,ASSLGWGDRGDLENTEAF
TRBV2,TRBJ1-4,15,ASSVGGQGATNEKLF
TRBV7-3,TRBJ2-1,13,ASSFASGLSREQF
TRBV6-1,TRBJ2-1,12,ASRTGTGYNEQF
TRBV10-3,TRBJ2-2,13,ATPAGAQNTGELF
TRBV7-9,TRBJ1-2,12,ASSKVDGNYGYT
TRBV5-1,TRBJ1-4,13,ASSFQGATNEKLF